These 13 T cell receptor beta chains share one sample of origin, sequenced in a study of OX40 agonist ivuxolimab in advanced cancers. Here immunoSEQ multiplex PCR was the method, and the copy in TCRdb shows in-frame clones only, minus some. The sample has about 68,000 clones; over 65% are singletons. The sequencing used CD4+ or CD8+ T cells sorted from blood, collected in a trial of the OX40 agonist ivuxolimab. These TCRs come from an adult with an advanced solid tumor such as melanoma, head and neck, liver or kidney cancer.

CDR3: CASSYVGEGTEAFF. The CDR3 bases are TGTGCCAGCAGTTACGTGGGGGAGGGGACTGAAGCTTTCTTT. This chain joins TRBV6-5 and TRBJ1-1; TRBD1 is a possible D gene (5 bases). CDR3 size: 14 residues. The ends were cut back, 2 bases at V and 5 bases at J, with 12 bases in the middle. The V gene's germline CDR1 is MNHEY and CDR2 SVGAGI.

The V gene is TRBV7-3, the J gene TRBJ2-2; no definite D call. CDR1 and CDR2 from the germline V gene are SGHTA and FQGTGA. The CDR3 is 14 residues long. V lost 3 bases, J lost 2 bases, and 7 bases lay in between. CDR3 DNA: TGTGCCAGCAGCTTGACGAGTAACACCGGGGAGCTGTTTTTT. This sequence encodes CASSLTSNTGELFF.

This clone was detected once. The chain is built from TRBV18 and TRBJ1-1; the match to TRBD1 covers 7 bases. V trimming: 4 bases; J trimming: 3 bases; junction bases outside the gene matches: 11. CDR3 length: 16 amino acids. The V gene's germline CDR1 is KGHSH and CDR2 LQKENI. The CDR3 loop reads CASSQSTGQADTEAFF. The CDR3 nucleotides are TGTGCCAGCTCACAAAGCACTGGACAGGCGGACACTGAAGCTTTCTTT. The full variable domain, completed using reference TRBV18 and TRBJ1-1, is NAGVMQNPRHLVRRRGQEARLRCSPMKGHSHVYWYRQLPEEGLKFMVYLQKENIIDESGMPKERFSAEFPKEGPSILRIQQVVRGDSAAYFCASSQSTGQADTEAFFGQGTRLTVV.

The CDR3: CSVGSGDQPQHF. The CDR3 coding sequence is TGCAGCGTAGGAAGTGGAGATCAGCCCCAGCATTTT. The gene calls are TRBV29-1 and TRBJ1-5; D gene uncertain. Germline V gene data show CDR1 as SQVTM and CDR2 as ANQGSEA. The CDR3 has 12 amino acids. Trimming left V 6 bases short and J 5 bases short, with 11 bases between.

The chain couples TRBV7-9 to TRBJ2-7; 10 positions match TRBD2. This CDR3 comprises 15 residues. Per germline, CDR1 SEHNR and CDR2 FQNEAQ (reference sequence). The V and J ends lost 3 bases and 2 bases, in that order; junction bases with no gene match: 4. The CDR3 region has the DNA TGTGCCAGCAGCTTTCTAGCGGGGGCAGCCTACGAGCAGTACTTC. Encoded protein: CASSFLAGAAYEQYF.

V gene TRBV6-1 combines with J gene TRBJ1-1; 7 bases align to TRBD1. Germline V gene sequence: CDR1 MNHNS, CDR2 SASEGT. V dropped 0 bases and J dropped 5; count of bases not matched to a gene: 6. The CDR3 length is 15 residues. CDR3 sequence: CASSEARPGGTEAFF. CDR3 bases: TGTGCCAGCAGTGAAGCGCGCCCAGGGGGGACTGAAGCTTTCTTT.

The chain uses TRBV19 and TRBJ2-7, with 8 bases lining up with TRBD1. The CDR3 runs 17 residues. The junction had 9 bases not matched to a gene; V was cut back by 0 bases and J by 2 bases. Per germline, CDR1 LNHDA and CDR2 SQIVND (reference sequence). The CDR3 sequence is CASSIDGGTGRPYEQYF. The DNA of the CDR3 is TGTGCCAGTAGTATAGATGGAGGGACAGGCAGACCCTACGAGCAGTACTTC.

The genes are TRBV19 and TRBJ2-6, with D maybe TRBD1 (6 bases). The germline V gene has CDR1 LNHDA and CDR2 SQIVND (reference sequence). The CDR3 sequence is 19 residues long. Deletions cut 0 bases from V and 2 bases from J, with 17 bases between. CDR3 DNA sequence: TGTGCCAGTAGTATAGATCGGATTCCAGGGGAAGCTGGGGCCAACGTCCTGACTTTC. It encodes CASSIDRIPGEAGANVLTF.

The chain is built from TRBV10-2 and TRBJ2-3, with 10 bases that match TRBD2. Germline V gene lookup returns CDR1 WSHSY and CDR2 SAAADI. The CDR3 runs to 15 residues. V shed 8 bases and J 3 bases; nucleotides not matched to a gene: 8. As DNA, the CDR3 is TGCGCCAGCGTCCAGCGGGGGGGTGCAACAGATACGCAGTATTTT. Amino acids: CASVQRGGATDTQYF.

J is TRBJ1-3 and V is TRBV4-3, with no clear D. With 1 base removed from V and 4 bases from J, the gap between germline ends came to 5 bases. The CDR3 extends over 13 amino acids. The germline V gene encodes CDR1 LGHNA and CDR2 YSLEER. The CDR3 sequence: CASSQAQGNTIYF. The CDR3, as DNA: TGCGCCAGCAGCCAAGCGCAGGGAAACACCATATATTTT.

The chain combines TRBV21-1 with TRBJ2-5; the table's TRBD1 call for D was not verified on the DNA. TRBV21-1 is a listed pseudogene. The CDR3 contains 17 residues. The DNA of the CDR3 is TGTGCCAGCAGCTTAATACCGGGACAACGGCGAAAAGAGACCCAGTACTTC. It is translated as CASSLIPGQRRKETQYF.

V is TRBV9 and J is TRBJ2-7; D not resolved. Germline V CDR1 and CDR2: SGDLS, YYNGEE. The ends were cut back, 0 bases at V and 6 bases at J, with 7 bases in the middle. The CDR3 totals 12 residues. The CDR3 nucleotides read TGTGCCAGCAGCGTAGGAGTGGGCGAGCAGTACTTC. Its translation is CASSVGVGEQYF.

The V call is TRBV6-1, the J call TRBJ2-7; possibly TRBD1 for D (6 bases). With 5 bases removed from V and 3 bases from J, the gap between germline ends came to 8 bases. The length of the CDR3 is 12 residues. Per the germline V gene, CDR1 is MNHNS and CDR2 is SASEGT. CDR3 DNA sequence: TGTGCCAGCAGTCGACAGGACTACGAGCAGTACTTC. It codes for CASSRQDYEQYF.